This is a list of T cell receptor beta chains from one sample in a study of blood T cell repertoires in COVID-19. Profiling relied on immunoSEQ multiplex PCR, and the TCRdb table lists in-frame clones only, not all of them. The sample has around 300,000 clones, around 87% seen once. Source material: PBMCs or T cells enriched from blood (not recorded which). The receptor set was obtained from a woman in her thirties who had recovered from COVID-19. CDR3s include the opening cysteine and the closing phenylalanine or tryptophan.

>TRBV11-2|TRBJ1-2
CASSLGEQGEGYTF
>TRBV27|TRBJ1-5
CASSFPKRDQPQHF
>TRBV7-9|TRBJ1-1
CASSLVLGQGLIF
>TRBV9|TRBJ2-5
CASSVGGLPETQYF
>TRBV6-5|TRBJ2-2
CATRGQRGYTGELFF
>TRBV5-1|TRBJ2-3
CASSFPRAPEAQYF
>TRBV10-2|TRBJ2-7
CASGQLYEQYF
>TRBV5-6|TRBJ1-2
CASSLRGGASLNYGYTF
>TRBV7-9|TRBJ1-6
CASSLGESPLHF
>TRBV19|TRBJ1-2
CATVSQVRQGERYTF
>TRBV10-3|TRBJ1-3
CAISAGQGAGGNTIYF
>TRBV27|TRBJ2-7
CASSLRTGGPYEQYF
>TRBV5-4|TRBJ1-1
CASSPDRPVNTEAFF
>TRBV4-2|TRBJ1-5
CASSQGGTGGAGSNQPQHF
>TRBV3-1/TRBV3-2|TRBJ1-2
CASSAGTGGETGYTF
>TRBV6-6|TRBJ2-7
CASSTRSGGDYEQYF
>TRBV3-1/TRBV3-2|TRBJ2-1
CASSRMTGSRSYNEQFF
>TRBV12-3/TRBV12-4|TRBJ2-7
CASRVTGFYEQYF
>TRBV30|TRBJ1-1
CAWRSGRAATEAFF
>TRBV3-1/TRBV3-2|TRBJ2-3
CASSQAGIGLAGSTDTQYF
>TRBV4-3|TRBJ1-4
CASSQSVGVNEKLFF
>TRBV5-1|TRBJ2-3
CASSLAGGSNTQYF
>TRBV6-5|TRBJ1-1
CASSFDRHEAFF
>TRBV2|TRBJ1-5
CASSGRGQPQHF
>TRBV2|TRBJ2-1
CASSERTGSKPSYNEQFF
>TRBV23-1|TRBJ2-1
CASSLGARYEQFF
>TRBV6-5|TRBJ2-7
CASSPLNRGRYEQYF
>TRBV19|TRBJ1-5
CASTPDRASNQPQHF
>TRBV9|TRBJ1-4
CASSVGAINEKLFF
>TRBV5-1|TRBJ1-1
CASSLARTGGDTEAFF
>TRBV10-3|TRBJ1-1
CAISEMGQANTEAFF
>TRBV18|TRBJ1-4
CASSPKGQGNEKLFF
>TRBV7-9|TRBJ2-5
CASSLRKGPTRETQYF
>TRBV6-1|TRBJ2-5
CASSELARGKTQYF
>TRBV7-2|TRBJ1-5
CASSSQGAGQPQHF
>TRBV30|TRBJ1-2
CAWDGVSYGYTF
>TRBV4-1|TRBJ2-1
CASRDGSSYNEQFF
>TRBV19|TRBJ1-2
CASSRRTEGDYGYTF
>TRBV5-1|TRBJ1-3
CASSLGQRISGNTIYF
>TRBV10-1|TRBJ2-2
CASSPGLAPTGELFF
>TRBV7-9|TRBJ1-2
CASSLTLGTGGYGYTF
>TRBV7-9|TRBJ2-7
CASSLDGHSYEQYF
>TRBV25-1|TRBJ1-3
CASSAQGAGGNTIYF
>TRBV10-3|TRBJ1-1
CAGRDREGTEAFF
>TRBV5-1|TRBJ1-1
CASSLIAAANTEAFF
>TRBV6-5|TRBJ2-1
CASWGWENEQFF
>TRBV19|TRBJ1-5
CASSTQAVNQPQHF
>TRBV10-2|TRBJ1-1
CASSETVNTEAFF
>TRBV25-1|TRBJ1-1
CASSEFRQANTEAFF
>TRBV27|TRBJ2-5
CASSQGETQYF
>TRBV29-1|TRBJ2-7
CSVGLLTGRHEQYF
>TRBV7-2|TRBJ1-6
CASSWTGGNSPLHF